Listed below are T cell receptor beta chains from one sample, sequenced in a study of T cell repertoires in cytomegalovirus infection. MiXCR, run by TCRdb on the reads, gives a single entry per CDR3 protein. Of around 350,000 distinct CDR3 sequences listed, 15% to 20% are singletons. Sequencing input: PBMCs. The receptors come from a human donor in good health (CMV status not recorded). Some clones in this sample may be carry-over from other donors' samples. The CDR3 runs from the conserved cysteine through the conserved F or W. A D gene is named only where the DNA matches it firmly. Clone size is stated in some rows and not others, as once, few, many or a class when expanded.

d_call clone_size j_call v_call cdr3_nt cdr3_aa
TRBD1 . TRBJ2-3 TRBV5-5 TGTGCCAGCAGCGGTACAGGGGTAGATACGCAGTATTTT CASSGTGVDTQYF
. once TRBJ2-1 TRBV7-4 TGTGCCAGCAGCTGGCAGTTCAATGAGCAGTTCTTC CASSWQFNEQFF
. . TRBJ1-1 TRBV19 TGTGCCAGTAATAAGCCTAACCAGGGTGGGACTGAAGCTTTCTTT CASNKPNQGGTEAFF
. few TRBJ1-1 TRBV20-1 TGCAGTGCCAGGCAGGTTAACACTGAAGCTTTCTTT CSARQVNTEAFF
. . TRBJ1-1 TRBV6-5 TGTGCCAGCAGTTACGCGGGGTTACAGGACACTGAAGCTTTCTTT CASSYAGLQDTEAFF
TRBD1 few TRBJ1-2 TRBV3-1 TGTGCCAGCAGCCCCCGGGACAGGGCTGGCTACACCTTC CASSPRDRAGYTF
TRBD1 . TRBJ1-1 TRBV7-8 TGTGCCAGCAGCCAGGACAGGGAAACTGAAGCTTTCTTT CASSQDRETEAFF
. many TRBJ1-1 TRBV7-9 TGTGCCAGCAGTTCTTACCAGGGTGGCCGTAACACTGAAGCTTTCTTT CASSSYQGGRNTEAFF
. many TRBJ2-7 TRBV7-9 TGTGCCAGCAGCTTTTTAGGTACCTACGAGCAGTACTTC CASSFLGTYEQYF
. few TRBJ2-1 TRBV6-2/TRBV6-3 TGTGCCAGCAGTTACGTAAGAGTGGGGAGCAAGTTCTTC CASSYVRVGSKFF
. few TRBJ2-3 TRBV10-3 TGTGCCACCTCCGACTTGGAACGGGGGAGGGATACGCAGTATTTT CATSDLERGRDTQYF
TRBD2 . TRBJ2-7 TRBV7-9 TGTGCCAGCAGTTTCCTAACCCTAGCGGGGGTGTCCTACGAGCAGTACTTC CASSFLTLAGVSYEQYF
. few TRBJ2-3 TRBV2 TGTGCCAGCAGTTGGGCTACAGATACGCAGTATTTT CASSWATDTQYF
TRBD2 few TRBJ2-1 TRBV12-3/TRBV12-4 TGTGCCAGCAGTTTCCCGGGACTAGCGGGGGGGCTTTCAAGGAATGAGCAGTTCTTC CASSFPGLAGGLSRNEQFF
. . TRBJ2-3 TRBV29-1 TGCAGCGTTGAAGATGGCATCTTTCGGACAGATACGCAGTATTTT CSVEDGIFRTDTQYF
TRBD1 many TRBJ1-2 TRBV12-3/TRBV12-4 TGTGCCAGCAGTTTTAGGGCAGGGGGAGGCTATGGCTACACCTTC CASSFRAGGGYGYTF
. many TRBJ1-2 TRBV27 TGTGCCAGCAGTCCCCCGGACAGTTACTATGGCTACACCTTC CASSPPDSYYGYTF
. few TRBJ2-3 TRBV6-1 TGTGCCAGCAGGTCGCCGGGATCATACACAGATACGCAGTATTTT CASRSPGSYTDTQYF
. . TRBJ1-1 TRBV7-4 TGTGCCAGCAGCTTGACCACGGAGTCCACTGAAGCTTTCTTT CASSLTTESTEAFF
. many TRBJ2-7 TRBV7-6 TGTGCCAGCAGCTTAGACGGGTTCCAAACCCACTTC CASSLDGFQTHF
. few TRBJ2-1 TRBV7-9 TGTGCCAGCAGCTTACCTCCCTCCTACAATGAGCAGTTCTTC CASSLPPSYNEQFF
. . TRBJ2-1 TRBV19 TGTGCCAGTAGTATGGCAGGGCGAGATGAGCAGTTCTTC CASSMAGRDEQFF
. . TRBJ2-5 TRBV18 TGTGCCAGCTCACCATTTGTCACTAAAGAGACCCAGTACTTC CASSPFVTKETQYF
. few TRBJ1-5 TRBV7-2 TGTGCCAGCAGCCTCGGGACTTCCCATAATCAGCCCCAGCATTTT CASSLGTSHNQPQHF
. few TRBJ2-3 TRBV14 TGTGCCAGCAGCCAAGGCGACTTCGGCGATACGCAGTATTTT CASSQGDFGDTQYF
. few TRBJ1-5 TRBV5-5 TGTGCCAGCAGCTTGGGCAGGCTCAATCAGCCCCAGCATTTT CASSLGRLNQPQHF
. . TRBJ1-5 TRBV6-2/TRBV6-3 TGTGCCAGCAGCCCCTGGTCCGATAGCAATCAGCCCCAGCATTTT CASSPWSDSNQPQHF